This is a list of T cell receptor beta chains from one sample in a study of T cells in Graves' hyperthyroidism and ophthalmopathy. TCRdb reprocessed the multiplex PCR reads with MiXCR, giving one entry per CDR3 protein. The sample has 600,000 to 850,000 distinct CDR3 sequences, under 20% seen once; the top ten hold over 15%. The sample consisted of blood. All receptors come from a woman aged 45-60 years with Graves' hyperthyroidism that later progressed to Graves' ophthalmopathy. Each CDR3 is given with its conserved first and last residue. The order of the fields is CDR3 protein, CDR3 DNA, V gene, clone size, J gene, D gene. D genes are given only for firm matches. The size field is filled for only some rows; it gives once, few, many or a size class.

CDR3: CTHSDSGVFTDTQYF
DNA: TGCACCCACTCCGATAGCGGGGTGTTCACAGATACGCAGTATTTT
V: TRBV20-1
size: NA
J: TRBJ2-3
D: TRBD2

CDR3: CASSPNPGINTYSNQPQHF
DNA: TGTGCCAGCTCACCAAATCCCGGGATTAACACATATAGCAATCAGCCCCAGCATTTT
V: TRBV18
size: few
J: TRBJ1-5
D: NA

CDR3: CASKHSGNTYNEQFF
DNA: TGTGCCAGCAAACACTCCGGGAACACCTACAATGAGCAGTTCTTC
V: TRBV7-9
size: NA
J: TRBJ2-1
D: NA

CDR3: CASSSLGGSHNEQLF
DNA: TGTGCCAGCAGTTCCCTGGGGGGGAGCCACAATGAGCAGCTCTTC
V: TRBV12-3/TRBV12-4
size: few
J: TRBJ2-1
D: TRBD2

CDR3: CASGKFSYEQYF
DNA: TGTGCCAGCGGGAAATTTTCCTACGAGCAGTACTTC
V: TRBV14
size: NA
J: TRBJ2-7
D: NA

CDR3: CASSLTGNNEQFF
DNA: TGTGCCAGCAGCTTAACAGGGAACAATGAGCAGTTCTTC
V: TRBV7-9
size: few
J: TRBJ2-1
D: NA

CDR3: CASSSRPGTGPMSTDTQYF
DNA: TGTGCCAGCAGCTCCCGTCCCGGGACAGGGCCCATGAGCACAGATACGCAGTATTTT
V: TRBV13
size: many
J: TRBJ2-3
D: TRBD1

CDR3: CATSDSRDRVTEAFF
DNA: TGTGCCACCAGTGATTCCCGGGACAGGGTCACTGAAGCTTTCTTT
V: TRBV24-1
size: NA
J: TRBJ1-1
D: TRBD1

CDR3: CASSQVGGVSEQFF
DNA: TGTGCCAGCAGCCAAGTTGGGGGGGTGAGTGAGCAGTTCTTC
V: TRBV3-1
size: many
J: TRBJ2-1
D: TRBD2

CDR3: CASSYGNTDTQYF
DNA: TGTGCCAGCAGTTACGGCAACACAGATACGCAGTATTTT
V: TRBV6-2/TRBV6-3
size: NA
J: TRBJ2-3
D: NA

CDR3: CSVPGINEKLFF
DNA: TGCAGTGTTCCAGGGATTAATGAAAAACTGTTTTTT
V: TRBV20-1
size: few
J: TRBJ1-4
D: NA

CDR3: CASSILLSNYGYTF
DNA: TGTGCCAGTAGTATTCTCCTCAGTAACTATGGCTACACCTTC
V: TRBV19
size: NA
J: TRBJ1-2
D: NA

CDR3: CSARAAGTGHGGYTF
DNA: TGCAGTGCTAGAGCGGCGGGGACAGGGCATGGTGGCTACACCTTC
V: TRBV20-1
size: many
J: TRBJ1-2
D: TRBD1

CDR3: CASSRGTGRTDTQYF
DNA: TGTGCCAGCAGCCGCGGGACAGGACGCACAGATACGCAGTATTTT
V: TRBV3-1
size: many
J: TRBJ2-3
D: TRBD1

CDR3: CASSVDRGTEAFF
DNA: TGCGCCAGCAGCGTAGACAGGGGGACTGAAGCTTTCTTT
V: TRBV5-1
size: many
J: TRBJ1-1
D: TRBD1

CDR3: CAWSGTGRANEKLFF
DNA: TGTGCCTGGAGTGGAACCGGGAGGGCTAATGAAAAACTGTTTTTT
V: TRBV30
size: many
J: TRBJ1-4
D: NA

CDR3: CASSLGQSGANVLTF
DNA: TGTGCCAGCAGTCTGGGACAGTCTGGGGCCAACGTCCTGACTTTC
V: TRBV27
size: NA
J: TRBJ2-6
D: TRBD1